These 19 T cell receptor beta chains share one sample of origin, sequenced in a study of T cells after somatic rescue of genetic block. Sequencing used immunoSEQ multiplex PCR; TCRdb keeps in-frame clones, though not all of them. Of about 72,000 clones listed, roughly 90% are singletons. Sequences were obtained from peripheral blood mononuclear cells (PBMCs). The receptors were sampled from a man in his thirties or forties.

The V call is TRBV27, the J call TRBJ2-1; 8 bases map to TRBD1. V gave up 6 bases and J gave up 2 bases; unmatched junction bases: 3. The CDR3 runs 14 residues. Germline CDR1 is MNHEY and CDR2 is SMNVEV (reference sequence). Written as DNA, the CDR3 is TGTGCCAGCAGCCAGGGGGCCCCCTACAATGAGCAGTTCTTC. Its translation: CASSQGAPYNEQFF.

The chain recombines TRBV7-2 with TRBJ2-5; TRBD2 aligns across 9 bases. J was trimmed by 3 bases and V by 1 base; bases with no gene match: 9. CDR1 and CDR2 (germline): SGHTA, FQGNSA. This CDR3 region has 17 residues. The CDR3 DNA reads TGTGCCAGCAGCTTAGAAGGGCGACTAGCGGTTAAAGAGACCCAGTACTTC. It specifies CASSLEGRLAVKETQYF.

The chain carries TRBV5-1 and TRBJ1-1, with 8 bases that match TRBD1. CDR1 SGHRS and CDR2 YFSETQ come from the germline V gene. This CDR3 has 14 residues. Germline trimming cut 4 bases from V and 5 bases from J; bases unmatched to any gene: 7. DNA for the CDR3: TGCGCCAGCAGCGGCGGACAGGGTTGGACTGAAGCTTTCTTT. This gives the protein CASSGGQGWTEAFF.

The chain combines TRBV7-9 with TRBJ2-1; D gene unclear. V was trimmed by 1 base and J by 2 bases, leaving 3 bases between them. Germline lookup yields CDR1 SEHNR and CDR2 FQNEAQ (reference sequence). The CDR3 sequence is 13 residues long. The CDR3 sequence is CASSLVAYNEQFF. CDR3 nucleotides: TGTGCCAGCAGCTTAGTGGCCTACAATGAGCAGTTCTTC.

The V call is TRBV4-2, the J call TRBJ1-4; D not certain. Per germline, CDR1 LGHNA and CDR2 YNFKEQ. Trimming took 0 bases from V and 7 from J, leaving 18 bases between them. CDR3 length: 17 amino acids. In DNA form, the CDR3 reads TGTGCCAGCAGCCAAGATGGACGAGGATCCGCTAGTGAAAAACTGTTTTTT. Its translation: CASSQDGRGSASEKLFF.

The chain joins TRBV11-3 to TRBJ2-7, with a weak D call TRBD1 (6 bases). Germline V lookup: CDR1 SGHNT, CDR2 YENEEA. The V end was cut by 9 bases, the J end by 0 bases, with 12 bases between. This CDR3 region has 13 residues. Written as DNA, the CDR3 is TGTGCCAGTGGGGCAGGGGACTCCTACGAGCAGTACTTC. This encodes CASGAGDSYEQYF.

The chain carries TRBV10-2 and TRBJ2-1; D ambiguous. This CDR3 region has 14 residues. Trimming took 5 bases from V and 2 from J, leaving 10 bases between them. CDR1 WSHSY and CDR2 SAAADI come from the germline V gene. This CDR3 is CASSPGQAYNEQFF. In DNA, the CDR3 is TGCGCCAGCAGTCCTGGGCAAGCCTACAATGAGCAGTTCTTC.

This chain connects TRBV5-1 to TRBJ2-5, with D uncertain. The V gene lost 5 bases and the J gene lost 1 base, with 12 bases spanning the gap. The germline gives CDR1 SGHRS, CDR2 YFSETQ. CDR3 size: 14 residues. The CDR3 nucleotides are TGCGCCAGCAGAGAAGGACCGACCCAAGAGACCCAGTACTTC. Translating it yields CASREGPTQETQYF.

This clone came up once. The chain uses TRBV30 and TRBJ1-2; 9 bases line up with TRBD1. V lost 0 bases, J lost 4 bases, and 6 bases stayed unmatched. Germline assignment: CDR1 GTSNPN and CDR2 SVGIG (reference sequence). CDR3 length: 15 residues. The CDR3 is CAWSVVDRGSYGYTF. For the CDR3, the DNA is TGTGCCTGGAGTGTAGTGGACAGGGGTTCCTATGGCTACACCTTC.

In regard to this clone: This sample includes further DNA sequences coding for the same CDR3. The chain combines TRBV5-1 with TRBJ2-2; D remains ambiguous. Germline V gene sequence: CDR1 SGHRS, CDR2 YFSETQ. Trimming stripped 0 bases from V and 6 bases from J, with 9 bases between. CDR3 length: 14 amino acids. CDR3 in DNA: TGCGCCAGCAGCTTGGCGCAGGTCGCCGGGGAGCTGTTTTTT. It encodes CASSLAQVAGELFF.

The CDR3 is CASSLSAGSGANVLTF. The CDR3 nucleotides read TGCGCCAGCAGCTTGTCGGCGGGGTCTGGGGCCAACGTCCTGACTTTC. The chain uses TRBV5-1 and TRBJ2-6; D is possibly TRBD2 (6 bases). Trimming took 1 base from V and 1 from J, leaving 9 bases between them. The CDR3 covers 16 residues. Germline CDR1 reads SGHRS; CDR2 reads YFSETQ.

The rearrangement uses TRBV5-5 and TRBJ1-4; D is ambiguous. This CDR3 comprises 16 residues. Trimming took 2 bases from V and 0 from J, leaving 11 bases between them. Looked up from germline, CDR1 is SGHKS and CDR2 is YYEKEE (reference sequence). The CDR3 spells CASSFGLRATNEKLFF. The CDR3 DNA is TGTGCCAGCAGCTTCGGGTTGAGGGCAACTAATGAAAAACTGTTTTTT.

V and J are TRBV7-9 and TRBJ2-3, with D possibly being TRBD2 (6 bases). Trimming left V 4 bases short and J 5 bases short, with 19 bases between. Germline lookup yields CDR1 SEHNR and CDR2 FQNEAQ (reference sequence). The CDR3 has 16 amino acids. CDR3 sequence reads: CASSSRLDPQGDTQYF. DNA of the CDR3: TGTGCCAGCAGCTCGCGACTAGACCCCCAGGGAGATACGCAGTATTTT. The complete variable domain, with remaining parts taken from reference TRBV7-9 and TRBJ2-3, reads DTGVSQNPRHKITKRGQNVTFRCDPISEHNRLYWYRQTLGQGPEFLTYFQNEAQLEKSRLLSDRFSAERPKGSFSTLEIQRTEQGDSAMYLCASSSRLDPQGDTQYFGPGTRLTVL.

The CDR3 spells CASSAGTQTYEQYF. In nucleotides, the CDR3 is TGTGCCAGCAGCGCCGGGACGCAAACCTACGAGCAGTACTTC. The chain has TRBV7-9 and TRBJ2-7, with D perhaps assigned TRBD1 or TRBD2 (5 bases each). V was shortened by 5 bases and J by 2 bases, with 13 bases between the two germline ends. The CDR3 spans 14 residues. Germline-derived CDR1 and CDR2 are SEHNR and FQNEAQ (reference sequence).

In regard to this clone: Compared with germline, one end of the junction differs, possibly owing to a read error. V is TRBV5-4 and J is TRBJ1-2; 12 nucleotides line up with TRBD1. This CDR3 comprises 16 residues. The germline V gene encodes CDR1 SGHNT and CDR2 YYREEE (reference sequence). The CDR3 DNA reads TGTGCCAGCAGCCATGGGACAGGGGGCTATGGCTATGGCCACACCTTC. This translates into CASSHGTGGYGYGHTF.

The chain recombines TRBV6-5 with TRBJ1-2; tentatively, D is TRBD1 (5 bases). Germline loops: CDR1 MNHEY, CDR2 SVGAGI. The V end lost 0 bases, the J end lost 0 bases, and 8 bases lay between the germline ends. This CDR3 contains 15 residues. For the CDR3, the DNA is TGTGCCAGCAGTTACTCCGGGGGTGCTAACTATGGCTACACCTTC. It translates to CASSYSGGANYGYTF.

The genes are TRBV7-8 and TRBJ2-1; TRBD2 might be the D (5 bases). Trimming removed 5 bases from V and 2 bases from J, with 13 bases in between. Germline V gives CDR1 SGHVS, CDR2 FQNEAQ. The CDR3 is 15 residues long. In nucleotides, the CDR3 is TGTGCCAGCAGCCTTTCGGGATTCACCTACAATGAGCAGTTCTTC. Translation gives CASSLSGFTYNEQFF.

This clone was observed a single time. The chain has TRBV6-5 and TRBJ1-2; TRBD1 matches at 7 bases. The ends lost 2 bases at V and 3 bases at J; junction bases unmatched: 0. This CDR3 has 13 amino acids. Germline-derived CDR1 and CDR2 are MNHEY and SVGAGI. CDR3 sequence reads: CASSYGTDYGYTF. The CDR3 bases are TGTGCCAGCAGTTACGGGACAGACTATGGCTACACCTTC.

The chain employs TRBV6-6 and TRBJ2-7, with 8 bases fitting TRBD1. V shed 2 bases and J 1 base; nucleotides not matched to a gene: 4. Germline V gene data show CDR1 as MNHNY and CDR2 as SVGAGI (reference sequence). The CDR3 length is 15 residues. The CDR3 reads CASSYRTGKSYEQYF. The CDR3 DNA sequence: TGTGCCAGCAGTTACAGGACAGGGAAGTCCTACGAGCAGTACTTC.